These T cell receptor beta chains were read from a single sample in a study of cytomegalovirus exposure and HLA in healthy donors. Clones were read by immunoSEQ multiplex PCR, and TCRdb kept only the in-frame ones, dropping some. This sample has around 200,000 clones, with almost 85% found just once. The material sequenced was PBMCs. These receptors originate from a woman aged 40 to 50 in good health and CMV-seronegative. The CDR3 runs from the conserved cysteine through the conserved F or W. D genes are given only for firm matches. The size of a clone is reported for some rows only, either as once, few or many, or as a class for expanded clones.

>.|TRBJ1-1|TRBV9|few
TGTGCCAGCAGCCCCCGAGACGAGGCCATGAACACTGAAGCTTTCTTT
CASSPRDEAMNTEAFF
>TRBD1|TRBJ2-7|TRBV11-2|.
TGTGCCAGCAGGACAGGGTACGGGTTATACGAGCAGTACTTC
CASRTGYGLYEQYF
>.|TRBJ2-2|TRBV7-3|.
TGTGCCAGCAGCTCCCAAACAGGGACCGGGGAGCTGTTTTTT
CASSSQTGTGELFF
>TRBD1|TRBJ1-5|TRBV6-6|few
TGTGCCAGCAGCCGGGACAGGAATCAGCCCCAGCATTTT
CASSRDRNQPQHF
>TRBD1|TRBJ2-3|TRBV7-8|.
TGTGCCAGCAGCACCGGACAGGGGTCAGATACGCAGTATTTT
CASSTGQGSDTQYF
>.|TRBJ1-1|TRBV6-5|.
TGTGCCAGCAGTTACTTCGGGATCATTGGCCGCGAAGCTTTCTTT
CASSYFGIIGREAFF
>TRBD2|TRBJ2-3|TRBV7-6|once
TGTGCCAGCAGCTCATGGGGGCGGGGGGTGATCACAGATACGCAGTATTTT
CASSSWGRGVITDTQYF
>.|TRBJ1-1|TRBV25-1|.
TGTGCCAGCAGTGCGCCCCAGGGGATGAACACTGAAGCTTTCTTT
CASSAPQGMNTEAFF
>TRBD2|TRBJ2-1|TRBV29-1|.
TGCAGCGTTGGGGAGACTAGCGGTTACAATGAGCAGTTCTTC
CSVGETSGYNEQFF
>TRBD1|TRBJ2-2|TRBV30|.
TGTGCCTGGAGTGACAGGGGTAACACCGGGGAGCTGTTTTTT
CAWSDRGNTGELFF
>.|TRBJ2-5|TRBV5-1|.
TGCGCCAGCAGCTTGGGGGTCGGGTGGGTATCACAAGAGACCCAGTACTTC
CASSLGVGWVSQETQYF
>TRBD1|TRBJ1-2|TRBV5-3|once
TGTGCCAGAAGCGGATGCCGACAGGGAGGAGTTGGCTACACCTTC
CARSGCRQGGVGYTF
>.|TRBJ1-2|TRBV19|.
TGTGCCAGTAGTACAGGACACGGCTCCTATGGCTACACCTTC
CASSTGHGSYGYTF
>TRBD1|TRBJ2-3|TRBV19|.
TGTGCCAGTAGTATGACAGGGACCGGGTCCTTGACAGATACGCAGTATTTT
CASSMTGTGSLTDTQYF
>.|TRBJ2-7|TRBV6-5|.
TGTGTCTCGGGCAGGACTCGTCTTATCTACGAGCAGTACTTC
CVSGRTRLIYEQYF
>.|TRBJ1-1|TRBV6-6|.
TGTGCCAGCATCAATATATTGACAGCGAACACTGAAGCTTTCTTT
CASINILTANTEAFF
>.|TRBJ1-2|TRBV6-4|.
TGTGCCAGCAGCCCGGGGTCGAGGATTGGGGGCTACACCTTC
CASSPGSRIGGYTF